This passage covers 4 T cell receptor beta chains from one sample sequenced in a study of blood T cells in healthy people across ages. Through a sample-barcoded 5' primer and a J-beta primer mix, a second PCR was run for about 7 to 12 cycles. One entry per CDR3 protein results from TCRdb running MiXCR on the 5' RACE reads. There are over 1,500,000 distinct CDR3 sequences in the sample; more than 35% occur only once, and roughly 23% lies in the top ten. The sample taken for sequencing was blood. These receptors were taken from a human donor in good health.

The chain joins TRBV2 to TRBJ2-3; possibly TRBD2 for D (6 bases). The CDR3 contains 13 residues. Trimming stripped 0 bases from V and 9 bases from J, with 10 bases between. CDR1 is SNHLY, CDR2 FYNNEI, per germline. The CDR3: CASSEAWGGTQYF. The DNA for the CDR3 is TGTGCCAGCAGTGAAGCGTGGGGAGGCACGCAGTATTTT.

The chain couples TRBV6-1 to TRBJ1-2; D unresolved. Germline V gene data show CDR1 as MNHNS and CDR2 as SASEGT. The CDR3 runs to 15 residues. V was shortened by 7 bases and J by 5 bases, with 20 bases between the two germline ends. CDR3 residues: CASTLVPNGEYGYTF. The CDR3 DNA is TGTGCCAGCACTCTAGTACCGAACGGAGAATATGGCTACACCTTC.

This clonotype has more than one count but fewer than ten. The DNA for the CDR3 is TGCAGTGCTAGAGACTATAGGGAAGAGACCCAGTACTTC. This encodes CSARDYREETQYF. V is TRBV20-1 and J is TRBJ2-5; D ambiguous. V was cut by 0 bases and J by 3 bases, with 8 bases left in between. The CDR3 covers 13 residues. CDR1 is DFQATT, CDR2 SNEGSKA, per germline (reference sequence).

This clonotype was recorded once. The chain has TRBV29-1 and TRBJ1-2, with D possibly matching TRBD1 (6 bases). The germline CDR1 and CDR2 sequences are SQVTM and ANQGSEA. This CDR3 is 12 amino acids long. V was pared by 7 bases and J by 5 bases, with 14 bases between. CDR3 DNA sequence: TGCAGCGGTGAGAACAGGGATTATGGCTACACCTTC. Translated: CSGENRDYGYTF.